This T cell receptor beta chain was identified during a study of memory CD4+ T cells and cytomegalovirus serostatus. The count of this clone is one. Trimming took off 5 bases at V and 4 bases at J, with 17 bases between the two ends. CDR1 is SGHTA and CDR2 is FQGNSA in the germline V gene. This CDR3 is 15 amino acids long. Original analysis: Out-of-frame sequences were removed, leaving a few million distinct TCRbeta sequences. The protocol was immunoSEQ multiplex PCR, while the TCRdb copy is restricted to in-frame clones and leaves out a portion. V and J calls and clone size are as listed in that table; D and trimming were resolved from the DNA. Here the sample spans 55,000 or so clones, about three quarters being singletons. Single viable CD3+CD4+CD8-CD45RO+ cells were sorted as the memory CD4+ T cells.

This chain joins TRBV7-2 and TRBJ1-2, with D possibly TRBD1 on 6 matching bases. The receptor's source is an adult in good health and CMV-seropositive. Sequencing was done on a sample of memory CD4+ T cells from blood. CDR3 sequence: CASSPGGGGLYGYTF. In DNA form, the CDR3 reads TGTGCCAGCAGCCCGGGGGGGGGCGGCCTCTATGGCTACACCTTC.